These 27 T cell receptor beta chains came from one sample sequenced in a study of control samples from healthy donors and cancer patients (dated by TCRdb to 2018 to 2020). Library preparation used the immunoSEQ multiplex PCR assay. TCRdb's version of the immuneACCESS table is confined to in-frame rearrangements and falls short of the full clone set. An unresolved V gene accounts for under half of the shortfall where checked; the remainder is of unknown origin. In this sample the table shows 54,000 or so clones, 85% to 95% of which occur a single time. The ten largest account for 2% to 2.5% of the sample. Sequenced: blood. Source of these receptors: a man aged 30 to 45 in good health.

The rearrangement joins TRBV27 to TRBJ1-2; 7 nucleotides line up with TRBD1. Germline CDR1 MNHEY, CDR2 SMNVEV (reference sequence). V was pared by 6 bases and J by 4 bases, with 5 bases of the junction left unmatched. This CDR3 has 13 amino acids. The CDR3 region has the DNA TGTGCCAGCAGCGACAGGGTGACCTATGGCTACACCTTC. The encoded protein is CASSDRVTYGYTF.

V gene TRBV28 combines with J gene TRBJ2-1; D not certain. The CDR3 is made up of 12 amino acids. The germline CDR1 and CDR2 sequences are MDHEN and SYDVKM. The V end was cut by 10 bases, the J end by 10 bases, with 17 bases between. The CDR3 DNA follows: TGTGCCACCCAAGGAATCCGTGGGGAGCAGTTCTTC. Translated, it gives CATQGIRGEQFF.

This clone came up once. The rearrangement uses TRBV18 and TRBJ2-2, with 9 bases matching TRBD2. The CDR3 totals 16 residues. V shed 3 bases and J 6 bases; nucleotides not matched to a gene: 8. Germline CDR1 reads KGHSH; CDR2 reads LQKENI. The CDR3 sequence is CASSPLAGEIAGELFF. The CDR3 DNA is TGTGCCAGCTCACCCTTAGCGGGAGAAATAGCCGGGGAGCTGTTTTTT.

This clone was recorded only once. Here the CDR3 DNA reads TGTGCCAGCAGCTTAACAGGGAACACCGGGGAGCTGTTTTTT. Encoded protein: CASSLTGNTGELFF. The V gene is TRBV7-2, the J gene TRBJ2-2; D possibly corresponds to TRBD1 (5 bases). The CDR3 sequence is 14 residues long. Germline-derived CDR1 and CDR2 are SGHTA and FQGNSA. Trimming left V 2 bases short and J 1 base short, with 5 bases between.

V gene TRBV5-1 combines with J gene TRBJ1-1, with a tentative D call TRBD1 (5 bases). CDR3 length: 13 residues. Germline assignment: CDR1 SGHRS and CDR2 YFSETQ. The V end was cut by 4 bases, the J end by 5 bases, with 12 bases between. This CDR3 is CASSRGWGTEAFF. DNA for the CDR3: TGCGCCAGCAGCCGCGGCTGGGGGACTGAAGCTTTCTTT.

The chain couples TRBV30 to TRBJ2-2; D gene uncertain. Germline values: CDR1 GTSNPN, CDR2 SVGIG (reference sequence). The CDR3 consists of 12 residues. Trimming shortened V by 8 bases and J by 8 bases, and 15 bases separated the two germline ends. The CDR3 DNA reads TGTGCCGGAACGTGGGTGCGTGGGGAGCTGTTTTTT. It encodes CAGTWVRGELFF. Based on the CDR3 plus reference TRBV30 and TRBJ2-2, the full variable domain is SQTIHQWPATLVQPVGSPLSLECTVEGTSNPNLYWYRQAAGRGLQLLFYSVGIGQISSEVPQNLSASRPQDRQFILSSKKLLLSDSGFYLCAGTWVRGELFFGEGSRLTVL.

The CDR3 bases are TGTGCCAGCAGTCTACAGGGAATCCCTAATAATTCACCCCTCCACTTT. It is translated as CASSLQGIPNNSPLHF. The V gene is TRBV27, the J gene TRBJ1-6, with D perhaps TRBD1 (6 bases). Looked up from germline, CDR1 is MNHEY and CDR2 is SMNVEV (reference sequence). The V gene lost 5 bases and the J gene lost 5 bases, with 16 bases spanning the gap. The length of the CDR3 is 16 residues.

V is TRBV6-6 and J is TRBJ2-1; TRBD2 agrees at 15 bases. The CDR3 is 18 amino acids. The V and J ends lost 5 bases and 9 bases, in that order; junction bases with no gene match: 14. Looked up from germline, CDR1 is MNHNY and CDR2 is SVGAGI (reference sequence). The CDR3 is CASSPGLAGGPSLGEQFF. The CDR3, as DNA: TGTGCCAGCAGTCCCGGACTAGCGGGAGGGCCGAGTTTGGGTGAGCAGTTCTTC.

V usage is TRBV3-1 (or the pseudogene TRBV3-2) and J usage is TRBJ2-1, with 11 bases matching TRBD2. V lost 4 bases and J lost 0; bases outside the gene matches: 2. Germline assignment: CDR1 LGHDT and CDR2 YNNKEL (reference sequence). This CDR3 is built from 16 residues. DNA for the CDR3: TGTGCCAGCAGCCCCACTAGCGGGAGCTCCTACAATGAGCAGTTCTTC. Its translation is CASSPTSGSSYNEQFF.

The chain carries TRBV6-5 and TRBJ2-3, with a tentative D call TRBD2 (6 bases). CDR3 length: 15 residues. CDR1 and CDR2 (germline): MNHEY, SVGAGI. The V end lost 8 bases, the J end lost 2 bases, and 17 bases lay between the germline ends. The CDR3 reads CASAWALATTDTQYF. The CDR3 nucleotides read TGTGCCAGCGCTTGGGCGCTAGCGACCACAGATACGCAGTATTTT.

The chain employs TRBV6-5 and TRBJ1-2; 12 nucleotides match TRBD1. The germline V gene encodes CDR1 MNHEY and CDR2 SVGAGI. The CDR3 length is 13 residues. The V segment lost 10 bases and the J segment 7 bases; nucleotides outside the gene matches: 7. The CDR3 is CATPGQGARGYTF. CDR3 nucleotide sequence: TGTGCCACTCCGGGACAGGGGGCGCGTGGCTACACCTTC.

Regarding this clone: Sequence at one end of the junction differs from germline and may be a read error. The chain carries TRBV6-1 and TRBJ2-2; the match to TRBD1 covers 9 bases. Germline values: CDR1 MNHNS, CDR2 SASEGT. The CDR3 extends over 16 amino acids. CDR3 protein: CASGDPGQGNTGELFF. The CDR3 nucleotides read TGTGCCAGCGGTGACCCGGGACAGGGGAACACCGGGGAGCTGTTTTTT.

This clone showed up just a few times. The chain recombines TRBV3-1 (or the pseudogene TRBV3-2) with TRBJ1-2, with D possibly matching TRBD1 (6 bases). Germline V gene sequence: CDR1 LGHDT, CDR2 YNNKEL (reference sequence). V gave up 6 bases and J gave up 4 bases, with 12 bases separating them. The CDR3 totals 13 residues. In DNA, the CDR3 is TGTGCCAGCAGAAAACAGGGAATCTATGGCTACACCTTC. Its protein product is CASRKQGIYGYTF.

The chain has TRBV10-1 and TRBJ2-1; perhaps TRBD2 as D (6 bases). This CDR3 spans 15 amino acids. Germline V gene data show CDR1 as WNHNN and CDR2 as SYGVQD (reference sequence). Trimming left V 6 bases short and J 4 bases short, with 16 bases between. In DNA, the CDR3 is TGCGCCAGCAGCCCGAGCCTAGCGAGTTACAATGAGCAGTTCTTC. This codes for CASSPSLASYNEQFF.

The gene calls are TRBV4-3 and TRBJ1-6, with D unresolved. V lost 0 bases, J lost 10 bases, and 16 bases lay in between. The V gene's germline CDR1 is LGHNA and CDR2 YSLEER. The CDR3 sequence is 16 residues long. Written as DNA, the CDR3 is TGCGCCAGCAGCCAAGACCGGCCCGCCATGGGGTCACCCCTCCACTTT. Translation: CASSQDRPAMGSPLHF.

V and J are TRBV19 and TRBJ2-7; TRBD2 might be the D (5 bases). Trimming cost V 3 bases and J 0 bases, with 9 bases left between them. CDR3 length: 14 residues. The V gene's germline CDR1 is LNHDA and CDR2 SQIVND (reference sequence). The CDR3 reads CASSIGRASYEQYF. The CDR3 nucleotides read TGTGCCAGTAGTATTGGGCGGGCCTCCTACGAGCAGTACTTC. The entire variable domain, with the rest obtained from reference TRBV19 and TRBJ2-7, is as follows: DGGITQSPKYLFRKEGQNVTLSCEQNLNHDAMYWYRQDPGQGLRLIYYSQIVNDFQKGDIAEGYSVSREKKESFPLTVTSAQKNPTAFYLCASSIGRASYEQYFGPGTRLTVT.

The chain uses TRBV12-3 or TRBV12-4 and TRBJ1-3; D is undetermined. The CDR3 totals 12 residues. Trimming removed 6 bases at V and 0 bases at J, with 3 bases between. The CDR3 spells CASSPSGNTIYF. The CDR3, as DNA: TGTGCCAGCAGCCCCTCTGGAAACACCATATATTTT.

V usage is TRBV5-1 and J usage is TRBJ1-1, with 9 bases lining up with TRBD1. The CDR3 covers 17 residues. The ends lost 0 bases at V and 5 bases at J; junction bases unmatched: 11. Germline V gene data show CDR1 as SGHRS and CDR2 as YFSETQ. CDR3 DNA: TGCGCCAGCAGCTTGGAGGGAACTGGACAGGGGAGGACTGAAGCTTTCTTT. Translation: CASSLEGTGQGRTEAFF.

J is TRBJ1-1 and V is TRBV6-2 or TRBV6-3; a weak D match, TRBD1 (6 bases). The V end lost 0 bases, the J end lost 5 bases, and 13 bases lay between the germline ends. CDR1 is MNHEY and CDR2 is SVGEGT in the germline V gene. CDR3 length: 15 residues. CDR3 in DNA: TGTGCCAGCAGTTACTCGGGGGCAGGGTGGACTGAAGCTTTCTTT. Translating it yields CASSYSGAGWTEAFF.

The CDR3 region is CASSSRADTQYF. CDR3 nucleotide sequence: TGTGCCAGCAGCTCGAGGGCAGATACGCAGTATTTT. This chain uses TRBV9 with TRBJ2-3; D possibly corresponds to TRBD2 (5 bases). Trimming took off 4 bases at V and 4 bases at J, with 7 bases between the two ends. CDR3 length equals 12 residues. Germline CDR1 SGDLS, CDR2 YYNGEE.

The chain joins TRBV25-1 to TRBJ2-1, with 7 bases matching TRBD1. V dropped 6 bases and J dropped 9; count of bases not matched to a gene: 8. CDR1 MGHDK and CDR2 SYGVNS come from the germline V gene. This CDR3 is built from 13 residues. The chain's CDR3 is CASSRGGWGEQFF. The CDR3 bases are TGTGCCAGCAGCAGAGGGGGCTGGGGTGAGCAGTTCTTC.

The genes are TRBV29-1 and TRBJ2-6; D is possibly TRBD1 (5 bases). In germline, CDR1 is SQVTM, CDR2 ANQGSEA. V lost 5 bases and J lost 3, with 11 bases in between. The CDR3 spans 14 residues. CDR3 nucleotide sequence: TGCAGCGTTCAGGGAAACTTTGGGGCCAACGTCCTGACTTTC. This encodes CSVQGNFGANVLTF.

The chain joins TRBV6-7 to TRBJ2-2; TRBD2 matches 13 bases. TRBV6-7 is filed as an ORF, its function uncertain. CDR3 length: 17 amino acids. The ends lost 4 bases at V and 5 bases at J; junction bases unmatched: 7. In DNA form, the CDR3 reads TGTGCCAGCAGTTCAGGACTAGCGGGAGTAGGAACCGGGGAGCTGTTTTTT. Its protein is CASSSGLAGVGTGELFF.

The chain combines TRBV27 with TRBJ2-1; 9 bases map to TRBD2. The length of the CDR3 is 17 residues. The V gene's germline CDR1 is MNHEY and CDR2 SMNVEV (reference sequence). V was clipped by 2 bases and J by 1 base; unmatched bases: 6. The CDR3 nucleotides are TGTGCCAGCAGTTTAATTGGACTAGCGAGATCCTACAATGAGCAGTTCTTC. Encoded protein: CASSLIGLARSYNEQFF.

The chain has TRBV5-1 and TRBJ2-5; 12 bases are shared with TRBD2. The ends lost 0 bases at V and 5 bases at J; junction bases unmatched: 11. In germline, CDR1 is SGHRS, CDR2 YFSETQ. There are 18 residues in the CDR3. CDR3 residues: CASSLEGSPSGRAETQYF. The CDR3 DNA follows: TGCGCCAGCAGCTTGGAGGGTTCGCCTAGCGGGAGGGCGGAGACCCAGTACTTC.

The V call is TRBV28, the J call TRBJ1-1; 9 bases map to TRBD1. The V gene end was trimmed by 3 bases and the J gene end by 1 base; junction bases not matched to a gene: 6. Per the germline V gene, CDR1 is MDHEN and CDR2 is SYDVKM. The CDR3 length is 16 residues. The CDR3 DNA reads as TGTGCCAGCAGTTTCCATCCGGGACAGGGGAACACTGAAGCTTTCTTT. Amino acids: CASSFHPGQGNTEAFF.

This clone was detected only once. The V gene is TRBV19, the J gene TRBJ2-2; TRBD2 might be the D (6 bases). V lost 4 bases to trimming and J lost 3 bases, with 6 bases between them. CDR3 length equals 13 residues. CDR1 LNHDA and CDR2 SQIVND come from the germline V gene (reference sequence). DNA of the CDR3: TGTGCCAGTAGTAGCGGGGACACCGGGGAGCTGTTTTTT. Residues: CASSSGDTGELFF.